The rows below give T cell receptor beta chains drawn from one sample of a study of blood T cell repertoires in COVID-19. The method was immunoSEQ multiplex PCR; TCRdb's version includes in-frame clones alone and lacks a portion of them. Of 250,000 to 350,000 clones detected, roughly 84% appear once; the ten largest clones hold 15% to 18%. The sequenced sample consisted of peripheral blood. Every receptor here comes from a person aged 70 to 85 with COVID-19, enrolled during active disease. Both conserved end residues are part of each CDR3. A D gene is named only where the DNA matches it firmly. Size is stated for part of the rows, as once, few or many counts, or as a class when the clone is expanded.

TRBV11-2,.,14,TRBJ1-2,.,TGTGCCAGCAGCTTATCCAGCGGCGCCTATGGCTACACCTTC,CASSLSSGAYGYTF
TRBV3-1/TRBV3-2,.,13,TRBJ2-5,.,TGTGCCAGCAGTGTAAGGAGCCGGGAGACCCAGTACTTC,CASSVRSRETQYF
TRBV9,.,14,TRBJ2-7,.,TGTGCCAGCAGCGTAGCGGGAGCAGACTACGAGCAGTACTTC,CASSVAGADYEQYF
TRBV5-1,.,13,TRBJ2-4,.,TGCGCCAGCAGCTTGGCTTTCCGTGACATTCAGTACTTC,CASSLAFRDIQYF
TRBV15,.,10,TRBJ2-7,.,TGTGCCACCAGCGGCATGGAGCAGTACTTC,CATSGMEQYF
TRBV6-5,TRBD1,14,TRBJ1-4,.,TGTGCCAGCAGTCCCAGGGGGCGACCGGAAAAACTGTTTTTT,CASSPRGRPEKLFF
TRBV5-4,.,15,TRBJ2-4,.,TGTGCCAGCAGCTCCAACGACAGATCCAAAAACATTCAGTACTTC,CASSSNDRSKNIQYF
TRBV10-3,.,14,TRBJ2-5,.,TGTGCCATCAGTCCTGGACAGAGACAAGAGACCCAGTACTTC,CAISPGQRQETQYF
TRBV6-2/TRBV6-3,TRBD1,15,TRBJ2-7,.,TGTGCCAGTAGTCTTCCTGGGGACAGGGTCAACGAGCAGTACTTC,CASSLPGDRVNEQYF
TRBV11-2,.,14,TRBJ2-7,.,TGTGCCAGCAGCCAAACGACTAGTTTATACGAGCAGTACTTC,CASSQTTSLYEQYF
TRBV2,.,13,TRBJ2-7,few,TGTGCCAGCAGTAGCGGTAGCTCCTACGAGCAGTACTTC,CASSSGSSYEQYF
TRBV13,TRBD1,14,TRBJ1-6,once,TGTGCCAGCAGGAGGACAGGGGAAGGTTCACCCCTCCACTTT,CASRRTGEGSPLHF
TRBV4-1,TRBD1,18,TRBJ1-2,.,TGCGCCAGCAGCCACGCAGTTCCGAGGACAGGGGAAAACTATGGCTACACCTTC,CASSHAVPRTGENYGYTF
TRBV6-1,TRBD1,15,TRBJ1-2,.,TGTGCCAGCAGTGAAACCCGGACAGGGGTGGGTGGCTACACCTTC,CASSETRTGVGGYTF
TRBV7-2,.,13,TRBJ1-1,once,TGTGCCAGCAGCGAGGGACTCCCTAATGAAGCTTTCTTT,CASSEGLPNEAFF
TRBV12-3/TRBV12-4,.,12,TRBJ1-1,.,TGTGCCAGCAGCCCCAGGGGCACTGAAGCTTTCTTT,CASSPRGTEAFF
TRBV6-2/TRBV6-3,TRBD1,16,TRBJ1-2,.,TGTGCCAGCAGTTCGAACGCCTTCCTTCGACAGGGGGGCTACACCTTC,CASSSNAFLRQGGYTF
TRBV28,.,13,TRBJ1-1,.,TGTGCCCCTCTCAAAGGAGGGGACACTGAAGCTTTCTTT,CAPLKGGDTEAFF
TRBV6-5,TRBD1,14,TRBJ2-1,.,TGTGCCAGCAGGGGGACAGGGGGCTTGGGTGAGCAGTTCTTC,CASRGTGGLGEQFF
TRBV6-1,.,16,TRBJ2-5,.,TGTGCCAGCAGTGAACCCCACTGGTCGGGCCAAGAGACCCAGTACTTC,CASSEPHWSGQETQYF
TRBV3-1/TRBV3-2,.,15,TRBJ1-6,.,TGTGCCAGCAGCCAAGGGAGCTCCTATAATTCACCCCTCCACTTT,CASSQGSSYNSPLHF
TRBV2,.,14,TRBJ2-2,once,TGTGCCAGCATTTCCCGGACTTACACCGGGGAGCTGTTTTTT,CASISRTYTGELFF
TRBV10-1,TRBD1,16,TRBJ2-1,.,TGCGCCAGCAGTGCAAAACGGGACAGGGCCTACAATGAGCAGTTCTTC,CASSAKRDRAYNEQFF
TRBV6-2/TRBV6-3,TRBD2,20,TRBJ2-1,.,TGTGCCAGCAGTAACTTCGCGCTAGGGCCCGGGACTAACCGATACAATGAGCAGTTCTTC,CASSNFALGPGTNRYNEQFF
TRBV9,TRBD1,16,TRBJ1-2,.,TGTGCCAGCAGCGCCCGTAACCGACAGGGCGACTATGGCTACACCTTC,CASSARNRQGDYGYTF
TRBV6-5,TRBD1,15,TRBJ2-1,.,TGTGCCAGCAGATCCACAGGGGGTTCCTACAATGAGCAGTTCTTC,CASRSTGGSYNEQFF
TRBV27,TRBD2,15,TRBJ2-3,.,TGTGCCAGCAATCGGCGCGGGAGAGGCGCAGATACGCAGTATTTT,CASNRRGRGADTQYF
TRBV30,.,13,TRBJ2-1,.,TGTGCCTGGAGTGTACTGTCGGTCAATGAGCAGTTCTTC,CAWSVLSVNEQFF
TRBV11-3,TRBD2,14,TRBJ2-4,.,TGTGCCAGCAGCTTAGGCGGGAGGGCGGACATTCAGTACTTC,CASSLGGRADIQYF
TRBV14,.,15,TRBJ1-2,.,TGTGCCAGCAGCTTCCGGGCCACACGGGGCTATGGCTACACCTTC,CASSFRATRGYGYTF
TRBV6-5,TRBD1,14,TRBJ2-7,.,TGTGCCAGCAGTTACAGTTGGACAGGGAACGAGCAGTACTTC,CASSYSWTGNEQYF
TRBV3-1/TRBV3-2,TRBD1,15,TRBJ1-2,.,TGTGCCAGCAGCCTGCGGGACAGGGTGTACTATGGCTACACCTTC,CASSLRDRVYYGYTF
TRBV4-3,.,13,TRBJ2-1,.,TGCGCCAGCAGCCATTACCTCCCCGGGGAGCAGTTCTTC,CASSHYLPGEQFF
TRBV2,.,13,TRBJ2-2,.,TGTGCCAGCAGTGAAGCCAGGCCCGGGGAGCTGTTTTTT,CASSEARPGELFF
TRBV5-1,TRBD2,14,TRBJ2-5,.,TGCGCCAGCAGTCGAACTAGCGGTGGAGAGACCCAGTACTTC,CASSRTSGGETQYF
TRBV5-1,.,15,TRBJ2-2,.,TGCGCCAGCAGCTTGGGTGGGAGTGGCACCGGGGAGCTGTTTTTT,CASSLGGSGTGELFF
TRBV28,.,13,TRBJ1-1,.,TGTGCCAGCAGCGGTCGGGGGAACACTGAAGCTTTCTTT,CASSGRGNTEAFF
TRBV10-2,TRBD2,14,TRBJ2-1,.,TGCGCCAGCAGTGAACGGAGCGGGAGCCGTGAGCAGTTCTTC,CASSERSGSREQFF